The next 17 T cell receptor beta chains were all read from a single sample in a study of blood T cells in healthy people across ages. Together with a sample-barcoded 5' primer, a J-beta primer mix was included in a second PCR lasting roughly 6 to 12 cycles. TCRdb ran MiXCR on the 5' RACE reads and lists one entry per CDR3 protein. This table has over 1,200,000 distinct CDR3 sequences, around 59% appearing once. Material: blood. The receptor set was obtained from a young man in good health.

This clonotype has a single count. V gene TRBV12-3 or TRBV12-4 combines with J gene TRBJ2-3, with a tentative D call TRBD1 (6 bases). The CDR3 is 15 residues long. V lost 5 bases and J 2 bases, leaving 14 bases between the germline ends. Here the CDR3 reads CASSPQGSDTDTQYF. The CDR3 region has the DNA TGTGCCAGCAGTCCTCAGGGGTCGGACACAGATACGCAGTATTTT.

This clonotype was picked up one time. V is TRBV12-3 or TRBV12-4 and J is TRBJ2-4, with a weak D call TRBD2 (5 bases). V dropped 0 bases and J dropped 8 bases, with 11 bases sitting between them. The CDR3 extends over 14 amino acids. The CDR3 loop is CASSLAALRDIQYF. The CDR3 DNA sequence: TGTGCCAGCAGTTTAGCCGCCCTGCGGGACATTCAGTACTTC.

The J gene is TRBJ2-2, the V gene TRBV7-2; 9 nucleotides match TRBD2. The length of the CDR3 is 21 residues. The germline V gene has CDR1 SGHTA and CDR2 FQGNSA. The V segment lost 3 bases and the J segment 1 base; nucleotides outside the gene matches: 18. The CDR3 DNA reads TGTGCCAGCAGCTTCGCGTTATTGTTAATACGGCGGGAGGGGAACACCGGGGAGCTGTTTTTT. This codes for CASSFALLLIRREGNTGELFF.

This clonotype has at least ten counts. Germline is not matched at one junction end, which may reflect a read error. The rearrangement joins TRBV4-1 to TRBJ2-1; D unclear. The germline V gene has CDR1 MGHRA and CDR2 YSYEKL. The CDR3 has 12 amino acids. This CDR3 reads CASSQDSDEQFF. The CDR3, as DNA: TGTGCCAGCAGCCAAGATTCGGATGAGCAGTTCTTC.

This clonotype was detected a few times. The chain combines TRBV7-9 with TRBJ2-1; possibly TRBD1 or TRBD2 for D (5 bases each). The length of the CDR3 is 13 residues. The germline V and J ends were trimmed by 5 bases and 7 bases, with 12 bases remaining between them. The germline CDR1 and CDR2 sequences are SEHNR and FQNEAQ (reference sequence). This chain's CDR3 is CASSPLWGNEQFF. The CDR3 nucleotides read TGTGCCAGCAGCCCTCTTTGGGGGAATGAGCAGTTCTTC.

In DNA, the CDR3 is TGTGCCAGCAGCTTTAGGGGGGCGAACTACAATGAGCAGTTCTTC. It translates to CASSFRGANYNEQFF. The chain recombines TRBV7-9 with TRBJ2-1; the D gene could be TRBD1 or TRBD2 (6 bases each). Deletions cut 3 bases from V and 3 bases from J, with 12 bases between. The CDR3 covers 15 residues. Germline V gene sequence: CDR1 SEHNR, CDR2 FQNEAQ (reference sequence).

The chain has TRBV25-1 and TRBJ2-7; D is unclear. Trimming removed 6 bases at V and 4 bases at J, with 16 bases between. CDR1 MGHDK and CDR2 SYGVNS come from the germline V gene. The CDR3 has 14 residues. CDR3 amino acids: CASRPTASAYEQYF. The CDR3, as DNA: TGTGCCAGCAGACCAACGGCGTCGGCGTACGAGCAGTACTTC.

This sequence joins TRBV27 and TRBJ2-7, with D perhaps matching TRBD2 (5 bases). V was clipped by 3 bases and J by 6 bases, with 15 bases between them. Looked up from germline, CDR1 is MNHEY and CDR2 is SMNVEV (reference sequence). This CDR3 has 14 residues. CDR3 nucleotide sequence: TGTGCCAGCAGTTTTGGTACCCAGAGCGGCGAGCAGTACTTC. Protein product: CASSFGTQSGEQYF.

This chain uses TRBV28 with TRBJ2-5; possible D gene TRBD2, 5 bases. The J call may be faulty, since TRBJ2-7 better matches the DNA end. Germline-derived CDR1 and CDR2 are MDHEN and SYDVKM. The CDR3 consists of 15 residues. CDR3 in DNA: TGTGCCAGCAGTTTATTTGGACTCGGGACCTACGAGCAGTACTTC. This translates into CASSLFGLGTYEQYF.

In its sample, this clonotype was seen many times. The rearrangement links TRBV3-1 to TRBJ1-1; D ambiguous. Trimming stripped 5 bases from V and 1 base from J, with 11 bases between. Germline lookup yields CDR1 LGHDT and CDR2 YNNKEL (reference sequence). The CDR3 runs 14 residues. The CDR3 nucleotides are TGTGCCAGCAGCGACCAGTCAACGAACACTGAAGCTTTCTTT. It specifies CASSDQSTNTEAFF.

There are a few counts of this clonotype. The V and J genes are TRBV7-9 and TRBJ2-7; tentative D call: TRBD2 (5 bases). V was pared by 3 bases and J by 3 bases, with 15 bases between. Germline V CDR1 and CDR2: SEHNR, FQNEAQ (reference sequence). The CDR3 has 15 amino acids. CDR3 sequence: CASSFGEGLGYEQYF. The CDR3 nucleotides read TGTGCCAGCAGCTTTGGCGAAGGACTGGGCTACGAGCAGTACTTC.

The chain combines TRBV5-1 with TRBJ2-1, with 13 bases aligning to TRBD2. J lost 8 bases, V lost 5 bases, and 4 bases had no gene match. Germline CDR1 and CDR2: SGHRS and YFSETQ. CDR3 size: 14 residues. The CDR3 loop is CASSRTSGRDEQFF. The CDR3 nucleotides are TGCGCCAGCAGTCGGACTAGCGGGAGAGATGAGCAGTTCTTC.

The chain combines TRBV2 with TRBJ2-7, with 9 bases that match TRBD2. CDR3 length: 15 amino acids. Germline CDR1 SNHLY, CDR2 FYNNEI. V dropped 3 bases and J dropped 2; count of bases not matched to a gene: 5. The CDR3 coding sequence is TGTGCCAGCAGTGATTGGGCGGGAGGGACCTACGAGCAGTACTTC. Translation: CASSDWAGGTYEQYF. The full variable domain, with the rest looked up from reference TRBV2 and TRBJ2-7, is EPEVTQTPSHQVTQMGQEVILRCVPISNHLYFYWYRQILGQKVEFLVSFYNNEISEKSEIFDDQFSVERPDGSNFTLKIRSTKLEDSAMYFCASSDWAGGTYEQYFGPGTRLTVT.

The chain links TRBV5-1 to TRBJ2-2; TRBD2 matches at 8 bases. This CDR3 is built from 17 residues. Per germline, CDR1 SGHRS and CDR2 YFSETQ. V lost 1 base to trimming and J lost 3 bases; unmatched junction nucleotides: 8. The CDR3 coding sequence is TGCGCCAGCAGCTTGTTTGAAGCGGGGGCCTACACCGGGGAGCTGTTTTTT. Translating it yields CASSLFEAGAYTGELFF.

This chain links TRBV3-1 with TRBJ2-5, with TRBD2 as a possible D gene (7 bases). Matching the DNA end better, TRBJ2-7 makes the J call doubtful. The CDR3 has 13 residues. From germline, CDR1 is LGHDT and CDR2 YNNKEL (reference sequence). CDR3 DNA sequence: TGTGCCAGCAAAGGGGGGGCCCACACCGAGCAGTACTTC. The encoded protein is CASKGGAHTEQYF.

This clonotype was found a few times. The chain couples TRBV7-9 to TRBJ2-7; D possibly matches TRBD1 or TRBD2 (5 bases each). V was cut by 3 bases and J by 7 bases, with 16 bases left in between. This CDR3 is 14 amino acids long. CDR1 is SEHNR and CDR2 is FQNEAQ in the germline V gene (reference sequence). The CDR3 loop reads CASSLVAGADEQYF. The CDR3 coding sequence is TGTGCCAGCAGCTTGGTTGCCGGGGCGGATGAGCAGTACTTC.

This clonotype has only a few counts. DNA for the CDR3: TGTGCCAGCAGTTTAGCGGCTGTCTCTGGGGCCAACGTCCTGACTTTC. Translation gives CASSLAAVSGANVLTF. The rearrangement joins TRBV12-3 or TRBV12-4 to TRBJ2-6; D uncertain. The CDR3 extends over 16 amino acids. Trimming pared 0 bases from V and 0 bases from J, leaving 6 bases between.